This TCR beta chain is drawn from a study of cytomegalovirus exposure and HLA in healthy donors. Both 60 Vbeta primers and 13 Jbeta primers went into the PCR. Repertoires were generated with immunoSEQ multiplex PCR, while TCRdb's copy carries only in-frame clones and drops some. The top ten clones hold roughly 1.5% of a sample with approximately 170,000 clones, 82% of them seen once. Germline V lookup: CDR1 SGHRS, CDR2 YFSETQ. V lost 1 base and J lost 5, with 9 bases in between. The CDR3 contains 14 residues. The sequenced sample was PBMCs. The chain carries TRBV5-1 and TRBJ2-2; D not resolved. The TCR was taken from a male donor in good health and CMV-seronegative. The CDR3 loop is CASSLIQNTGELFF. The CDR3 bases are TGCGCCAGCAGCTTGATTCAAAATACCGGGGAGCTGTTTTTT.